Sequencing of this TCR beta chain was carried out in a study of T cell responses to AZD1222 COVID-19 vaccine. General study points: Baseline antibody screening turned up just 6 or 7 seropositive AZD1222 recipients. Mostly white British, mostly female donors; authors suggested clonal diversity may be underestimated. Repertoires in all cases were sampled only once the peak T cell response had passed. Among vaccine-associated CD4 TCRs, coverage spanned spike, with dominance at 160-218 and 743-854.

Per germline, CDR1 MNHEY and CDR2 SMNVEV (reference sequence). This CDR3 is built from 16 residues. The V gene end was trimmed by 6 bases and the J gene end by 4 bases; junction bases not matched to a gene: 7. Method: immunoSEQ multiplex PCR; TCRdb's copy keeps in-frame clones and lacks some. Of 95,000 to 150,000 clones listed, more than 70% are singletons. As regards this clone: The antigen is not known.

This TCR was recovered from an adult in good health. The source material was peripheral blood, sampled on day 0 of AZD1222 vaccination. J is TRBJ1-6 and V is TRBV27; 9 bases line up with TRBD1. The CDR3 nucleotides are TGTGCCAGCAGACAACAGGGGGCGGGATATAATTCACCCCTCCACTTT. Translation gives CASRQQGAGYNSPLHF.